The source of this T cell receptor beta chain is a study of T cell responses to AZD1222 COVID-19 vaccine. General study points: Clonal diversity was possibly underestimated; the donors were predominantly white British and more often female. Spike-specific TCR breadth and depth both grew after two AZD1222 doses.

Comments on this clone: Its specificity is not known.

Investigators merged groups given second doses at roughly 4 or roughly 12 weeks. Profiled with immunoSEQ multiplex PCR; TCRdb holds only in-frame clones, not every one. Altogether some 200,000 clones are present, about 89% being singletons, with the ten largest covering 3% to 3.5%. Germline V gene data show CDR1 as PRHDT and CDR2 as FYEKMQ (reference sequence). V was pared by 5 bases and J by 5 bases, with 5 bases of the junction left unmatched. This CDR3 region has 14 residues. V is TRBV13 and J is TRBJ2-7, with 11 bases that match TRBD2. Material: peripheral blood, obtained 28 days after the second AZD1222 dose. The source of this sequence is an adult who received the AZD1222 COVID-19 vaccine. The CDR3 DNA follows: TGTGCCAGCAGCCAAGGGGGACTAGCGGACGAGCAGTACTTC. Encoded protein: CASSQGGLADEQYF.